Listed below are T cell receptor beta chains from one sample, sequenced in a study of human T cells and chemical hapten exposure. Using its own MiXCR run on the RACE reads, TCRdb lists one record per CDR3 protein. The sample includes under 95,000 distinct CDR3 sequences, about 8.6% of them seen just once. The specimen sequenced was whole blood. These TCRs come from a female donor in good health. Some clones in this sample may be carry-over from other donors' samples. Both conserved end residues are part of each CDR3. D genes are given only for firm matches. Size is stated for part of the rows, as once, few or many counts, or as a class when the clone is expanded.

clone_size d_call j_call v_call cdr3_nt cdr3_aa
many . TRBJ1-1 TRBV5-6 TGTGCCAGCAACAAACAGCCGAACACTGAAGCTTTCTTT CASNKQPNTEAFF
. TRBD2 TRBJ2-7 TRBV5-6 TGTGCCAGCAGCTGGGGACTAGCGGGAGACTTCGAGCAGTACTTC CASSWGLAGDFEQYF
. TRBD2 TRBJ2-1 TRBV20-1 TGCAGTGCCCCGGAACGCGGGAGGGGCACCTACAATGAGCAGTTCTTC CSAPERGRGTYNEQFF
. . TRBJ2-7 TRBV7-8 TGTGCCAGCAGCTTCCTCGGGCCGAGCTCCTACGAGCAGTACTTC CASSFLGPSSYEQYF
. . TRBJ1-1 TRBV29-1 TGCAGCGTTGAGAACACTGAAGCTTTCTTT CSVENTEAFF
many . TRBJ1-1 TRBV20-1 TGCAGTGCTAGAGATAGGAGGGCCAACACTGAAGCTTTCTTT CSARDRRANTEAFF
many . TRBJ2-1 TRBV2 TGTGCCAGCGTACGGGAGTCTGGCTATGAGCAGTTCTTC CASVRESGYEQFF
. . TRBJ1-2 TRBV19 TGTGCCGTCACGGAGGGGGGGCCGGACTATGGCTACACCTTC CAVTEGGPDYGYTF
few TRBD1 TRBJ2-1 TRBV6-2/TRBV6-3 TGTGCCAGCAGTTACGGGACAGGTCCCTACAATGAGCAGTTCTTC CASSYGTGPYNEQFF
. . TRBJ1-4 TRBV29-1 TGCAGCGTTCCCTTAGGGGCTGGCGAAGAAAAACTGTTTTTT CSVPLGAGEEKLFF
few . TRBJ1-5 TRBV5-1 TGCGCCAGCAGCTTGGAAGGGGAGCGGCAGCCCCAGCATTTT CASSLEGERQPQHF
few . TRBJ2-5 TRBV5-4 TGTGCCAGCAGCGGGGGCTCTAGCGACCCGATACAAGAGACCCAGTACTTC CASSGGSSDPIQETQYF